Listed below are T cell receptor beta chains from one sample, sequenced in a study of vaccination and CD4 T cells after COVID-19. No antigen has been identified for these receptors. TCRdb called the PCR reads again in MiXCR, with one record for every CDR3 protein. Among 10,000 to 15,000 distinct CDR3 sequences listed, roughly 70% were seen once. Sequencing was carried out using CD4+ T cells from blood, cultured in vitro. The origin of the receptors is a human donor who had recovered from COVID-19. CDR3s include the opening cysteine and the closing phenylalanine or tryptophan. Each record gives: J gene, clone size, D gene, V gene, CDR3 protein, CDR3 DNA. A D gene is named only where the DNA matches it firmly. Not every row has a clone size; where given, it reads once, few, many or a size class.

TRBJ1-2,.,TRBD1,TRBV5-4,CASTLWDRGHGYTF,TGTGCCAGCACCCTCTGGGACAGGGGTCATGGCTACACCTTC
TRBJ2-1,.,TRBD1,TRBV19,CASSSVPGTGVNEQFF,TGTGCCAGTAGTTCGGTTCCCGGGACAGGGGTAAATGAGCAGTTCTTC
TRBJ2-2,once,.,TRBV5-1,CASSSGRGELFF,TGCGCCAGCAGCTCGGGACGAGGGGAGCTGTTTTTT
TRBJ1-2,few,TRBD1,TRBV10-3,CAISRPGGPKNYGYTF,TGTGCCATCAGTAGGCCAGGGGGTCCGAAAAACTATGGCTACACCTTC
TRBJ2-3,.,TRBD2,TRBV20-1,CSARDGGKDTQYF,TGCAGTGCGAGGGACGGGGGGAAAGATACGCAGTATTTT
TRBJ1-5,.,.,TRBV6-2/TRBV6-3,CASRGGGSGQPQHF,TGTGCCAGCAGGGGGGGGGGTTCCGGCCAGCCCCAGCATTTT
TRBJ1-2,.,TRBD1,TRBV6-1,CASSNRQGQTSRGYTF,TGTGCCAGCAGCAACCGACAGGGCCAGACTTCGCGGGGCTACACCTTC
TRBJ2-7,once,TRBD1,TRBV7-2,CASSLGQQTYEQYF,TGTGCCAGCAGCTTGGGACAGCAAACCTATGAGCAGTACTTC
TRBJ2-5,.,TRBD2,TRBV20-1,CSARDRSGPGLAGGETQYF,TGCAGTGCTAGAGACCGTTCTGGTCCGGGACTAGCGGGAGGGGAGACCCAGTACTTC
TRBJ1-5,.,TRBD1,TRBV15,CATSGTDRGGPQHF,TGTGCCACCAGCGGCACGGACAGGGGAGGGCCCCAGCATTTT
TRBJ2-7,.,.,TRBV7-2,CASSPNRESYEQYF,TGTGCCAGCAGCCCAAACCGTGAATCCTACGAGCAGTACTTC
TRBJ2-3,.,TRBD2,TRBV25-1,CASTPTSGRTDTQYF,TGTGCCAGCACCCCGACTAGCGGGAGAACAGATACGCAGTATTTT
TRBJ2-3,.,.,TRBV20-1,CSASIMALGWGDTQYF,TGCAGTGCTAGCATAATGGCCCTGGGATGGGGGGATACGCAGTATTTT
TRBJ2-7,.,TRBD1,TRBV7-2,CASSSWTGGAYEQYF,TGTGCCAGCAGCTCTTGGACAGGGGGTGCCTACGAGCAGTACTTC
TRBJ2-1,.,TRBD2,TRBV27,CASSLLTSGPYNEQFF,TGTGCCAGCAGTTTGCTTACTAGCGGCCCCTACAATGAGCAGTTCTTC
TRBJ1-2,.,TRBD1,TRBV7-9,CASSLARQGLGGYTF,TGTGCCAGCAGCTTAGCGCGACAGGGCTTAGGAGGCTACACCTTC
TRBJ1-4,few,TRBD1,TRBV7-2,CASSLDRGNEKLFF,TGTGCCAGCAGCCTAGACAGGGGGAATGAAAAACTGTTTTTT
TRBJ1-1,.,TRBD1,TRBV5-1,CASSPGQGGTEAFF,TGCGCCAGCAGCCCCGGACAGGGCGGCACTGAAGCTTTCTTT
TRBJ1-2,.,TRBD1,TRBV27,CASKTGTGYGYTF,TGTGCCAGCAAAACCGGGACAGGGTATGGCTACACCTTC
TRBJ2-7,.,TRBD1,TRBV6-2/TRBV6-3,CASSSTGTGDHEQYF,TGTGCCAGCAGTTCCACCGGGACAGGGGACCACGAGCAGTACTTC
TRBJ2-7,.,TRBD2,TRBV20-1,CSARPTSGGFSYEQYF,TGCAGTGCTAGACCTACTAGCGGGGGTTTCTCCTACGAGCAGTACTTC
TRBJ1-5,.,.,TRBV20-1,CSAPQGNQPQHF,TGCAGTGCTCCGCAGGGCAATCAGCCCCAGCATTTT